The 19 T cell receptor beta chains given below trace back to one sample, sequenced in a study of prognosis after radiotherapy for stage I lung cancer. TCR beta CDR3 was amplified from genomic DNA by two-round multiplex PCR. Specific primers for each TRBV and TRBJ gene were what first-round PCR used. TCRdb re-called the multiplex PCR reads with MiXCR, one entry per CDR3 protein. The sample holds fewer than 25,000 distinct CDR3 sequences, around half seen once. This specimen was PBMCs, taken before or after stereotactic body radiation therapy (not recorded which). Receptor source: a donor over 45 with non-small cell lung cancer.

This chain uses TRBV4-1 with TRBJ2-5; D is unresolved. The V gene's germline CDR1 is MGHRA and CDR2 YSYEKL. V shed 1 base and J shed 5 bases, with 14 bases lying between them. The CDR3 consists of 15 residues. CDR3 protein: CASSQGSSEWETQYF. The CDR3 region has the DNA TGCGCCAGCAGCCAAGGATCGTCTGAGTGGGAGACCCAGTACTTC.

This clonotype was counted ten times or more. The V and J genes are TRBV19 and TRBJ1-5, with 7 bases lining up with TRBD1. Germline loops: CDR1 LNHDA, CDR2 SQIVND (reference sequence). The trim removed 3 bases at V and 3 bases at J, leaving 5 bases unmatched. CDR3 length: 15 residues. The CDR3, as DNA: TGTGCCAGTAGTATTTCCGGGACAGTCAATCAGCCCCAGCATTTT. Its protein product is CASSISGTVNQPQHF.

In its sample, this clonotype was seen many times. The CDR3 spells CASSLVPFGAGSSYEQYF. DNA for the CDR3: TGTGCCAGCAGCTTAGTCCCCTTTGGAGCGGGGAGCTCCTACGAGCAGTACTTC. V gene TRBV7-6 combines with J gene TRBJ2-7, with TRBD2 matching 7 bases. Germline V gene sequence: CDR1 SGHVS, CDR2 FNYEAQ. The CDR3 consists of 18 residues. V lost 1 base and J lost 0; bases outside the gene matches: 12. The variable domain in full, completed from reference TRBV7-6 and TRBJ2-7, reads GAGVSQSPRYKVTKRGQDVALRCDPISGHVSLYWYRQALGQGPEFLTYFNYEAQQDKSGLPNDRFSAERPEGSISTLTIQRTEQRDSAMYRCASSLVPFGAGSSYEQYFGPGTRLTVT.

To note about this clonotype: Since a much larger clone is just one base distant, this may be a read error. This chain joins TRBV6-1 and TRBJ1-1; 9 nucleotides match TRBD1. CDR1 and CDR2 from the germline V gene are MNHNS and SASEGT. The CDR3 is 13 amino acids. V trimming: 10 bases; J trimming: 4 bases; junction bases outside the gene matches: 7. Here the CDR3 reads CANSHRGPTEAFF. Written as DNA, the CDR3 is TGTGCCAACTCGCACAGGGGGCCCACTGAAGCTTTCTTT.

Concerning this clonotype itself: This may be a read error: a much more frequent sequence differs by one nucleotide. The chain recombines TRBV6-2 or TRBV6-3 with TRBJ2-5; the D is unclear. Deletions cut 6 bases from V and 2 bases from J, with 13 bases between. This CDR3 comprises 14 residues. Germline CDR1 reads MNHEY; CDR2 reads SVGEGT. The CDR3 bases are TGTGCCAGCAGCCAACGGATTACTCAAGAGACCCAGTACTTC. This translates into CASSQRITQETQYF.

The rearrangement links TRBV2 to TRBJ2-3, with a tentative D call TRBD1 (5 bases). Germline values: CDR1 SNHLY, CDR2 FYNNEI. The CDR3 consists of 13 residues. The V gene lost 7 bases and the J gene lost 4 bases, with 12 bases spanning the gap. The CDR3, as DNA: TGTGCCAGCACAGGGTACCTGGCAGATACGCAGTATTTT. Translating it yields CASTGYLADTQYF. The entire variable domain, with the rest obtained from reference TRBV2 and TRBJ2-3, is as follows: EPEVTQTPSHQVTQMGQEVILRCVPISNHLYFYWYRQILGQKVEFLVSFYNNEISEKSEIFDDQFSVERPDGSNFTLKIRSTKLEDSAMYFCASTGYLADTQYFGPGTRLTVL.

A word on this clonotype: Since a much larger clone is just one base distant, this may be a read error. The chain combines TRBV6-5 with TRBJ1-1, with D hard to call. Per the germline V gene, CDR1 is MNHEY and CDR2 is SVGAGI. Trimming took 1 base from V and 6 from J, leaving 12 bases between them. The CDR3 contains 14 residues. The CDR3 DNA reads as TGTGCCAGCAGTTACTATTTGGGGTTACCTGAAGCTTTCTTT. It encodes CASSYYLGLPEAFF.

This clonotype was detected ten times or more. CDR3 in amino acids: CASSMGLTGELFF. The CDR3 DNA reads as TGTGCCAGTAGTATGGGTCTCACCGGGGAGCTGTTTTTT. The chain employs TRBV19 and TRBJ2-2; D gene uncertain. CDR1 and CDR2 (germline): LNHDA, SQIVND (reference sequence). The CDR3 consists of 13 residues. The V and J ends lost 3 bases and 4 bases respectively, with 6 bases between them.

This chain uses TRBV28 with TRBJ2-3; possibly TRBD1 or TRBD2 for D (6 bases each). The germline CDR1 and CDR2 sequences are MDHEN and SYDVKM. Trimming took 1 base from V and 0 from J, leaving 8 bases between them. This CDR3 region has 15 residues. Here the CDR3 reads CASSLSGGSTDTQYF. The DNA of the CDR3 is TGTGCCAGCAGTTTATCCGGGGGCAGCACAGATACGCAGTATTTT.

The gene calls are TRBV6-4 and TRBJ2-7; D uncertain. V was cut by 6 bases and J by 5 bases, with 20 bases left in between. This CDR3 spans 15 amino acids. Germline values: CDR1 MRHNA, CDR2 SNTAGT. The CDR3 is CASSVSLEGVDEQYF. The CDR3 DNA sequence: TGTGCCAGCAGCGTCAGCCTAGAAGGAGTGGACGAGCAGTACTTC.

Points on this clonotype: Only one base separates this from a far larger clonotype, so it likely reflects a read error. The CDR3 does not end in the conserved phenylalanine or tryptophan, so this is likely a read error. The DNA is left out, because the CDR3 cannot be placed on it with certainty; the CDR3 is given as TCRdb lists it. The CDR3 loop is CASSLAQGEQYS. The chain employs TRBV26 and TRBJ2-7; the table's D gene call, TRBD1, was not cross checked with the DNA. TRBV26 is listed as a pseudogene. The CDR3 extends over 12 residues, inclusive of both ends.

The rearrangement uses TRBV12-3 or TRBV12-4 and TRBJ2-3; 9 bases fit TRBD2. The length of the CDR3 is 16 residues. With V trimmed by 5 bases and J by 3 bases, 9 bases remained unmatched. The CDR3 protein is CASSPNSGSWTDTQYF. CDR3 DNA sequence: TGTGCCAGCAGTCCGAATAGCGGGAGTTGGACAGATACGCAGTATTTT.

As for this clonotype: It is likely a read error: a sequence one base away is far more abundant. CDR3 residues: CASRWGSNEHFF. As DNA, the CDR3 is TGTGCCAGTAGGTGGGGCTCCAATGAGCATTTCTTC. The chain links TRBV19 to TRBJ2-4, with TRBD1 as a possible D gene (5 bases). The CDR3 sequence is 12 residues long. Germline V gene data show CDR1 as LNHDA and CDR2 as SQIVND (reference sequence).

In this sample, this clonotype turned up many times. The V call is TRBV28, the J call TRBJ2-3; tentative D call: TRBD2 (5 bases). Deletions cut 3 bases from V and 5 bases from J, with 9 bases between. CDR3 length: 13 amino acids. Germline loops: CDR1 MDHEN, CDR2 SYDVKM. CDR3 bases: TGTGCCAGCAGTTTTACGGGAAGAGATACGCAGTATTTT. It yields the protein CASSFTGRDTQYF.

V and J are TRBV7-2 and TRBJ2-7; no clear D. The V end lost 6 bases, the J end lost 0 bases, and 12 bases lay between the germline ends. This CDR3 has 14 amino acids. Germline CDR1 SGHTA, CDR2 FQGNSA. CDR3 DNA: TGTGCCAGCAGTCGACTGGTAAGCTCCTACGAGCAGTACTTC. It translates to CASSRLVSSYEQYF.

This clonotype occurred many times. This rearrangement joins TRBV20-1 to TRBJ2-2; D is possibly TRBD1 (6 bases). The CDR3 covers 15 residues. Per the germline V gene, CDR1 is DFQATT and CDR2 is SNEGSKA (reference sequence). V dropped 1 base and J dropped 1 base, with 10 bases sitting between them. The CDR3 nucleotides read TGCAGTGCTAGAGGGTCAGGGGTGAACACCGGGGAGCTGTTTTTT. Amino acids: CSARGSGVNTGELFF.

Comment on this clonotype: A much larger clone lies a single base off, so this may be a read error. This chain connects TRBV3-1 to TRBJ2-5, with D tentatively TRBD2 (5 bases). CDR1 and CDR2 from the germline V gene are LGHDT and YNNKEL (reference sequence). The CDR3 extends over 14 amino acids. CDR3 sequence reads: CAISQMDGGETQYF. CDR3 sequence (DNA): TGTGCCATCAGCCAGATGGACGGAGGCGAGACCCAGTACTTC.

This clonotype was detected many times. This sequence joins TRBV9 and TRBJ2-1, with a tentative D call TRBD2 (6 bases). Germline V gene lookup returns CDR1 SGDLS and CDR2 YYNGEE. Trimming left V 3 bases short and J 7 bases short, with 14 bases between. The CDR3 length is 14 residues. The CDR3 nucleotides read TGTGCCAGCAGCGGCCGGGAGAGGAGGAATGAGCAGTTCTTC. Translating gives CASSGRERRNEQFF.

This clonotype has a count of ten or more. The chain employs TRBV11-2 and TRBJ1-4; 7 bases match TRBD1. The CDR3 is 17 residues long. V lost 1 base to trimming and J lost 7 bases; unmatched junction nucleotides: 12. Germline V lookup: CDR1 SGHAT, CDR2 FQNNGV. DNA for the CDR3: TGTGCCAGCAGCTTAGGTCTGAGGAGGGGGCAGACTGAAAAACTGTTTTTT. Translated: CASSLGLRRGQTEKLFF.